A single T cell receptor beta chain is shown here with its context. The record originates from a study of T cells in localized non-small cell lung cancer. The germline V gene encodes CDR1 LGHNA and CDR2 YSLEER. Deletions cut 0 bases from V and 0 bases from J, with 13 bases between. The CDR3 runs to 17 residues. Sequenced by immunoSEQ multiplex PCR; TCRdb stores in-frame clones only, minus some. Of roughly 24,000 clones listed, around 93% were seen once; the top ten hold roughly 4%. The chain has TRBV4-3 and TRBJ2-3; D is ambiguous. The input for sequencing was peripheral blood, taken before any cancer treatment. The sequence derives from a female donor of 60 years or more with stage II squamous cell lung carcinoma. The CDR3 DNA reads TGCGCCAGCAGCCAAGAGCTGACACCGTCTAGCACAGATACGCAGTATTTT. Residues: CASSQELTPSSTDTQYF.